The 6 T cell receptor beta chains below were found in one sample sequenced in a study of cytotoxic CD8 clonotypes in ibrutinib-treated CLL. The table came from immunoSEQ multiplex PCR; TCRdb's copy has only in-frame clones and leaves some out. This sample has hundreds of thousands of clones, with under 80% found just once. The sequencing here drew on PBMCs, taken after 24 months of ibrutinib treatment. Every receptor here comes from a human donor with chronic lymphocytic leukemia.

The J gene is TRBJ1-1, the V gene TRBV18; the D gene is possibly TRBD1 (5 bases). The CDR3 sequence is 15 residues long. Germline values: CDR1 KGHSH, CDR2 LQKENI. V was clipped by 4 bases and J by 4 bases, with 16 bases between them. The CDR3 DNA follows: TGTGCCAGCTCACTTCGGGACGGATTCTCCACTGAAGCTTTCTTT. This codes for CASSLRDGFSTEAFF.

The V gene is TRBV4-2, the J gene TRBJ2-1; tentatively, D is TRBD2 (6 bases). The V end lost 3 bases, the J end lost 0 bases, and 12 bases lay between the germline ends. Germline CDR1 and CDR2: LGHNA and YNFKEQ. The length of the CDR3 is 16 residues. Here the CDR3 reads CASSQGLESSYNEQFF. For the CDR3, the DNA is TGTGCCAGCAGCCAGGGACTTGAGAGCTCCTACAATGAGCAGTTCTTC.

V gene TRBV2 combines with J gene TRBJ2-7, with TRBD1 matching over 9 bases. Germline CDR1 reads SNHLY; CDR2 reads FYNNEI. This CDR3 contains 14 residues. Germline trimming cut 5 bases from V and 5 bases from J; bases unmatched to any gene: 7. The chain's CDR3 is CASSLRTGDHEQYF. The CDR3 bases are TGTGCCAGCAGTCTTCGGACAGGGGACCACGAGCAGTACTTC.

This sequence joins TRBV6-5 and TRBJ1-5; the D gene is possibly TRBD1 (5 bases). The CDR3 runs 15 residues. Trimming cost V 7 bases and J 3 bases, with 16 bases left between them. Germline CDR1 and CDR2: MNHEY and SVGAGI. The CDR3 reads CASTPGQGPNQPQHF. The DNA of the CDR3 is TGTGCCAGCACCCCGGGGCAGGGCCCCAATCAGCCCCAGCATTTT.

The V call is TRBV6-5, the J call TRBJ1-5; D is undetermined. Germline CDR1 and CDR2: MNHEY and SVGAGI. The CDR3 is made up of 15 amino acids. Trimming removed 6 bases at V and 6 bases at J, with 18 bases between. The CDR3 region has the DNA TGTGCCAGCAGCGTATCCGCCAGCCTGTCTCAGCCCCAGCATTTT. This sequence encodes CASSVSASLSQPQHF.

The chain joins TRBV5-6 to TRBJ2-7, with 12 nucleotides matching TRBD2. V lost 4 bases and J lost 6; bases outside the gene matches: 11. This CDR3 spans 16 amino acids. Germline-derived CDR1 and CDR2 are SGHDT and YYEEEE. The CDR3 protein is CASSPRTTSGRGEQYF. The CDR3 bases are TGTGCCAGCAGCCCTCGAACGACTAGCGGGAGAGGCGAGCAGTACTTC.